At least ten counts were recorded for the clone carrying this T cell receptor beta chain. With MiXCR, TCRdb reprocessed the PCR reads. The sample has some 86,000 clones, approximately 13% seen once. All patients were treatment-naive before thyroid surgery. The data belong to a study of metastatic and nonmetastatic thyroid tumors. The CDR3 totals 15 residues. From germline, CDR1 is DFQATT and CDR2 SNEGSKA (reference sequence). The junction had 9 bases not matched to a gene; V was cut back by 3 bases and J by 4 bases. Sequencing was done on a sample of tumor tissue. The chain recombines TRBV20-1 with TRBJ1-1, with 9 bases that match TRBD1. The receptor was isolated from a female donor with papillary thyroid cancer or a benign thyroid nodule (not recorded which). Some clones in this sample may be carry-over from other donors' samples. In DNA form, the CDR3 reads TGCAGTGCTAGTCCCGGACAGGGGTTGGTCACTGAAGCTTTCTTT. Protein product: CSASPGQGLVTEAFF.